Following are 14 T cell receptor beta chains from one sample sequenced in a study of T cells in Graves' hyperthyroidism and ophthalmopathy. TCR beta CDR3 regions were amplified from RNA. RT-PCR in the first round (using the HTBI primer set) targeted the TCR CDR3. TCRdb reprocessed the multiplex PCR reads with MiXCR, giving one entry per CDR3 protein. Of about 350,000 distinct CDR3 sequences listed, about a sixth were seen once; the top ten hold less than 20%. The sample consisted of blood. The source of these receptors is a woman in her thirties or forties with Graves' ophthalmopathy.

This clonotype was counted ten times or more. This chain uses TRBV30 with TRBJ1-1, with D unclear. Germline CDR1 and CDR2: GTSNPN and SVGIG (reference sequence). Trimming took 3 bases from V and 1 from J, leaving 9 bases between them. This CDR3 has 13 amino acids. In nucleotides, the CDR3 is TGTGCCTGGAGCCCAGACACGAACACTGAAGCTTTCTTT. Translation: CAWSPDTNTEAFF.

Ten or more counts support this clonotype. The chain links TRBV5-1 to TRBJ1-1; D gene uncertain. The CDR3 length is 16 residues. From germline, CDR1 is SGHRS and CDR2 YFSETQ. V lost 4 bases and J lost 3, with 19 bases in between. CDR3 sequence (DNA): TGCGCCAGCAGCCTCGGCCGGAAGACGGCTTACACTGAAGCTTTCTTT. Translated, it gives CASSLGRKTAYTEAFF.

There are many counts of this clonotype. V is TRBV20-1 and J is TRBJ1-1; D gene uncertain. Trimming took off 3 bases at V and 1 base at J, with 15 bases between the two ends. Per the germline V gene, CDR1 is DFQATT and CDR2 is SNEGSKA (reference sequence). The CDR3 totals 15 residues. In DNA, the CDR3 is TGCAGTGCTAGTGTATTAGATTTGGGGAACACTGAAGCTTTCTTT. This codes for CSASVLDLGNTEAFF.

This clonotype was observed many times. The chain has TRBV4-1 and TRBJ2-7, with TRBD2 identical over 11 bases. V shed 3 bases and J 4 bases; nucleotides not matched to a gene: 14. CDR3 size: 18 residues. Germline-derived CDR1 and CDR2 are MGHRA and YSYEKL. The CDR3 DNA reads TGCGCCAGCAGCCAGGCAACCTTTCAACTAGCGGGAGTATACGAGCAGTACTTC. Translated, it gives CASSQATFQLAGVYEQYF.

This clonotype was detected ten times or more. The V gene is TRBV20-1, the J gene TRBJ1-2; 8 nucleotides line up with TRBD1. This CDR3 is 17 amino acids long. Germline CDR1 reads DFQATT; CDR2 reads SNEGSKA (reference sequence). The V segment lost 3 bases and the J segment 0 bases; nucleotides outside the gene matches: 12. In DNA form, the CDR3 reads TGCAGTGCTAGTTCGGCAGGGGGCCCTGTGACTAACTATGGCTACACCTTC. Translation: CSASSAGGPVTNYGYTF.

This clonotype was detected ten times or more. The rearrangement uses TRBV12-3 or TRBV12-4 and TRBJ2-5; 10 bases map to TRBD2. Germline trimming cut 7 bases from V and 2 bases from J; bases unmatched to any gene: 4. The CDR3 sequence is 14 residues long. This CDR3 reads CASTTSGTQETQYF. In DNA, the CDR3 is TGTGCCAGCACCACTAGCGGGACGCAAGAGACCCAGTACTTC.

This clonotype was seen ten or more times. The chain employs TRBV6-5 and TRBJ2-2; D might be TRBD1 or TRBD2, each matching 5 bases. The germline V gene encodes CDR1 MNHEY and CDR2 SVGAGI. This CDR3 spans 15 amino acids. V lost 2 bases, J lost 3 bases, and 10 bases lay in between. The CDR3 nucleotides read TGTGCCAGCAGTTACAGGGACCCCTACACCGGGGAGCTGTTTTTT. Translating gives CASSYRDPYTGELFF.

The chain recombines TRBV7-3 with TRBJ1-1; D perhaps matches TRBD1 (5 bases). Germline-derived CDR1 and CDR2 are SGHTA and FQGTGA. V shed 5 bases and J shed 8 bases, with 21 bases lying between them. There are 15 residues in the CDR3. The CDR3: CASSGGGGSQTEAFF. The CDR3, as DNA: TGTGCCAGCAGCGGTGGGGGTGGAAGTCAAACCGAAGCTTTCTTT. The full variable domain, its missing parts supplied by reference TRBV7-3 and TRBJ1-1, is GAGVSQTPSNKVTEKGKYVELRCDPISGHTALYWYRQSLGQGPEFLIYFQGTGAADDSGLPNDRFFAVRPEGSVSTLKIQRTERGDSAVYLCASSGGGGSQTEAFFGQGTRLTVV.

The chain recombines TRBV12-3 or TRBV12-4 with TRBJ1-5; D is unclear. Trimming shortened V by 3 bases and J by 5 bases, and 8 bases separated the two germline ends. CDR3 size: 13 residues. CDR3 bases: TGTGCCAGCAGTTTCTCACTCCATCAGCCCCAGCATTTT. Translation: CASSFSLHQPQHF.

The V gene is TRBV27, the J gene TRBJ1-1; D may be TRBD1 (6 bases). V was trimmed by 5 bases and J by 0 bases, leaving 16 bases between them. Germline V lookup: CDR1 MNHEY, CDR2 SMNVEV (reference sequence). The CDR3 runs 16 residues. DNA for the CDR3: TGTGCCAGCAGTACATCACAGGGTTTCATGAACACTGAAGCTTTCTTT. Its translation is CASSTSQGFMNTEAFF.

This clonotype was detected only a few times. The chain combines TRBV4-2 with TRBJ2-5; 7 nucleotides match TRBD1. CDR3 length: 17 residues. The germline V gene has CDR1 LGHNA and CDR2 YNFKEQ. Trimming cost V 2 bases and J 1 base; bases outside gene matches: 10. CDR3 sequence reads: CASSQHGTADLQETQYF. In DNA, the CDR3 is TGTGCCAGCAGCCAACACGGGACAGCCGACCTCCAAGAGACCCAGTACTTC.

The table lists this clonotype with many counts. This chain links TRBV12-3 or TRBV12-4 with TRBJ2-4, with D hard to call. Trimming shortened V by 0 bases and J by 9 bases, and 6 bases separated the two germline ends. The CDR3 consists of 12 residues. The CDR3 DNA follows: TGTGCCAGCAGTTTAGCACACTCCATTCAGTACTTC. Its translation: CASSLAHSIQYF.

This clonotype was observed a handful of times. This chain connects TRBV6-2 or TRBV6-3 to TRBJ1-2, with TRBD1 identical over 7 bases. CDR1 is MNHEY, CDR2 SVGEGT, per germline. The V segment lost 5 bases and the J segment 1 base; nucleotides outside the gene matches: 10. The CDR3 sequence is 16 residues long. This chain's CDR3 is CASSPRKGAGNYGYTF. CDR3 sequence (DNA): TGTGCCAGCAGTCCCCGAAAGGGGGCCGGTAACTATGGCTACACCTTC.

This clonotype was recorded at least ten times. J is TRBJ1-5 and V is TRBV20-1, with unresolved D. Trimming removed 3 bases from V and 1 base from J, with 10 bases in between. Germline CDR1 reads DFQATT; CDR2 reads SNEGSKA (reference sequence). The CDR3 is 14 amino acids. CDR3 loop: CSARAQQSNQPQHF. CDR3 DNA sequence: TGCAGTGCTAGGGCTCAGCAGAGCAATCAGCCCCAGCATTTT.